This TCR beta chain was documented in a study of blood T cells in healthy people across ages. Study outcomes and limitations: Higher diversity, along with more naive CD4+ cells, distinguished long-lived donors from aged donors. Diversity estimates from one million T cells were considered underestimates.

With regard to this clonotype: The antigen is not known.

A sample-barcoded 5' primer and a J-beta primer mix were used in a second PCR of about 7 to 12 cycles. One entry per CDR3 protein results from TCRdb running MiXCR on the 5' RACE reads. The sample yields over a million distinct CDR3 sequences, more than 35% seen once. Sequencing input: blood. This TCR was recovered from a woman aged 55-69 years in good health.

In nucleotides, the CDR3 is TGCAGTGCTAGACGGGAGGGGCATGAGCAGTTCTTC. It yields the protein CSARREGHEQFF. The V gene is TRBV20-1, the J gene TRBJ2-1; TRBD2 matches at 8 bases. Germline V gene lookup returns CDR1 DFQATT and CDR2 SNEGSKA (reference sequence). This CDR3 contains 12 residues. After removal of 2 bases from V and 8 bases from J, the junction contained 2 bases not matched to a gene.